This is a list of T cell receptor beta chains from one sample in a study of CD8 T cells in Susac syndrome. TCRdb fed the immunoSEQ multiplex PCR reads into MiXCR, producing one record per CDR3 protein. The sample consists of about 130,000 distinct CDR3 sequences, about 95% of them appearing once. Sequenced input: CD4+ T cells from PBMCs. The receptors shown here come from a human donor in good health. CDR3s include the opening cysteine and the closing phenylalanine or tryptophan. D genes are given only for firm matches. Size values are once, few and many counts, or a class for expanded clones, and some rows have none.

CASSPPGLADNEQFF,TGTGCCAGCAGCCCCCCGGGACTAGCGGACAATGAGCAGTTCTTC,TRBJ2-1,TRBV7-9,-,TRBD2
CASSLVSWRTSGANVLTF,TGTGCCAGCAGCTTGGTATCCTGGCGGACCTCTGGGGCCAACGTCCTGACTTTC,TRBJ2-6,TRBV5-4,once,-
CASSYSGASGYQETQYF,TGTGCCAGCAGTTACTCAGGAGCTAGCGGGTACCAAGAGACCCAGTACTTC,TRBJ2-5,TRBV6-5,once,TRBD2
CASSETGGGKNIQYF,TGCGCCAGCAGCGAAACAGGGGGCGGCAAAAACATTCAGTACTTC,TRBJ2-4,TRBV5-1,-,TRBD1
CASSDTQGVQPQHF,TGCGCCAGCTCCGATACCCAGGGTGTGCAGCCCCAGCATTTT,TRBJ1-5,TRBV5-1,-,-
CSVAGANTEAFF,TGCAGCGTTGCAGGGGCGAACACTGAAGCTTTCTTT,TRBJ1-1,TRBV29-1,-,-
CAWSSGQGTGQPQHF,TGTGCCTGGAGTTCGGGACAGGGGACCGGTCAGCCCCAGCATTTT,TRBJ1-5,TRBV30,-,TRBD1
CSEMTGDTGELFF,TGCAGCGAGATGACAGGGGACACCGGGGAGCTGTTTTTT,TRBJ2-2,TRBV29-1,-,TRBD1
CASSAGQGGQETQYF,TGTGCCAGCTCGGCCGGACAAGGGGGACAAGAGACCCAGTACTTC,TRBJ2-5,TRBV18,-,-
CAWSAGLGETQYF,TGTGCCTGGAGTGCAGGCCTGGGAGAGACCCAGTACTTC,TRBJ2-5,TRBV30,-,-
CASRAEVWDTGELFF,TGTGCCAGCAGAGCGGAGGTCTGGGACACCGGGGAGCTGTTTTTT,TRBJ2-2,TRBV6-5,-,-
CSAQGAELSYEQYF,TGCAGTGCACAGGGGGCGGAGCTCTCCTACGAGCAGTACTTC,TRBJ2-7,TRBV20-1,-,TRBD1
CASSRGAGVYEQYF,TGTGCCAGTAGCCGGGGTGCGGGAGTTTACGAGCAGTACTTC,TRBJ2-7,TRBV19,once,TRBD2
CASSSRSSGANVLTF,TGTGCCAGCAGTTCGCGGAGCTCTGGGGCCAACGTCCTGACTTTC,TRBJ2-6,TRBV27,-,-
CAAGGVGNQPQHF,TGCGCCGCGGGGGGAGTTGGCAATCAGCCCCAGCATTTT,TRBJ1-5,TRBV5-1,-,-
CASSQDRNQPQHF,TGTGCCAGCAGCCAAGATCGGAATCAGCCCCAGCATTTT,TRBJ1-5,TRBV3-1,-,-
CASSPGQALSRENIQYF,TGTGCCAGCAGCCCTGGACAGGCTCTATCTCGGGAGAACATTCAGTACTTC,TRBJ2-4,TRBV7-8,-,-
CASSVDRAYEQYF,TGTGCCAGCAGCGTGGACAGAGCATACGAGCAGTACTTC,TRBJ2-7,TRBV7-2,-,-
CASSLESPGGLGVRGF,TGTGCCAGCAGCTTAGAGAGCCCCGGGGGCCTAGGAGTTAGGGGCTTC,TRBJ2-1,TRBV7-6,-,-